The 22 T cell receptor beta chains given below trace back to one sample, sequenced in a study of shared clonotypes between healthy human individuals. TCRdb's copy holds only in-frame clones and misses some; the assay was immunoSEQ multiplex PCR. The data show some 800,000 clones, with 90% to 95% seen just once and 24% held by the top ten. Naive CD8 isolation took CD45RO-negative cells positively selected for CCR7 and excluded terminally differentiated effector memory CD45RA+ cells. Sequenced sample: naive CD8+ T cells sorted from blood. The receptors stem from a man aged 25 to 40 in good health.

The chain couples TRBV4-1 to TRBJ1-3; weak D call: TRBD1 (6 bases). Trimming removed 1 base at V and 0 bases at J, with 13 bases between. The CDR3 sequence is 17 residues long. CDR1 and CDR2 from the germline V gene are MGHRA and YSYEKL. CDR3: CASSQAGTPNSGNTIYF. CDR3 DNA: TGCGCCAGCAGCCAAGCTGGGACACCCAACTCTGGAAACACCATATATTTT.

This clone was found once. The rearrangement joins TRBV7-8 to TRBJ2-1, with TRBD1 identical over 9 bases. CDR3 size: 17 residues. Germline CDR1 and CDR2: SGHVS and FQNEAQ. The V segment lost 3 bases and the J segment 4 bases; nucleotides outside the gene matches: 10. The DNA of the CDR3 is TGTGCCAGCAGCTTCCGACAGGGGGTCCCTCTTTACAATGAGCAGTTCTTC. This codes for CASSFRQGVPLYNEQFF.

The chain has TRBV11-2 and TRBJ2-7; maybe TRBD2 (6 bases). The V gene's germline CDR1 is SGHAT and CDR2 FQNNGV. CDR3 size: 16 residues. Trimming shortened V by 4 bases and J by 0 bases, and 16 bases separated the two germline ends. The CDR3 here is CASSSIRRDLSYEQYF. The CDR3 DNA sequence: TGTGCCAGCAGCTCTATCAGGCGGGACCTCTCCTACGAGCAGTACTTC.

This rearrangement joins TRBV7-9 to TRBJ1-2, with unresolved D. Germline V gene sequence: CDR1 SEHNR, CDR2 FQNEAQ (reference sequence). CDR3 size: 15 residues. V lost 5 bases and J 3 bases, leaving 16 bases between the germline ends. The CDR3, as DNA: TGTGCCAGCAGCCCCGCCGGGAGGTCTGACTATGGCTACACCTTC. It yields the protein CASSPAGRSDYGYTF.

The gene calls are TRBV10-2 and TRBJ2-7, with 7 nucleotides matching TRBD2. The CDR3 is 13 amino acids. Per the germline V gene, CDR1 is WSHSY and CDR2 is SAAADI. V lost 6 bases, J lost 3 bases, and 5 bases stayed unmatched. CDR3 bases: TGCGCCAGCAGGGGAGGGTTGGACTACGAGCAGTACTTC. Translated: CASRGGLDYEQYF.

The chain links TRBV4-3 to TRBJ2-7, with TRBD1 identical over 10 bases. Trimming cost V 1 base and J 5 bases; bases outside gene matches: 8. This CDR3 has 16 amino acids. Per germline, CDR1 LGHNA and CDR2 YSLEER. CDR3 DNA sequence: TGCGCCAGCAGCCAAGGGTTTGACAGGGGGCATGACGAGCAGTACTTC. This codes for CASSQGFDRGHDEQYF.

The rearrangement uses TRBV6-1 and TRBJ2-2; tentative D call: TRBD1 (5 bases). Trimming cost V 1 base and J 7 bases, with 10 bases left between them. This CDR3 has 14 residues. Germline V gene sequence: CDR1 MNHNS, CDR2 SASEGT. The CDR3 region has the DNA TGTGCCAGCAGTGAAGGGTCAGGGTACGGGGAGCTGTTTTTT. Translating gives CASSEGSGYGELFF.

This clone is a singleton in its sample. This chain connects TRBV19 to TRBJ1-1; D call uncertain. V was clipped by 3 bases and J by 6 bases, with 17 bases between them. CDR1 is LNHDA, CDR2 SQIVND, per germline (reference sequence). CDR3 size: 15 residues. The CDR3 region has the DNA TGTGCCAGTAGTATGCCGCCCTACTATTCTCCTGAAGCTTTCTTT. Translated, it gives CASSMPPYYSPEAFF.

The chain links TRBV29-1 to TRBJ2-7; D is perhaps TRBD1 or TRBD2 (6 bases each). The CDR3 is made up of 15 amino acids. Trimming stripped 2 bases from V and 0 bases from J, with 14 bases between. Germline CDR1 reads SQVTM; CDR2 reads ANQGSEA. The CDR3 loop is CSVERSGANSYEQYF. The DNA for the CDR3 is TGCAGCGTTGAAAGGTCGGGGGCGAACTCCTACGAGCAGTACTTC.

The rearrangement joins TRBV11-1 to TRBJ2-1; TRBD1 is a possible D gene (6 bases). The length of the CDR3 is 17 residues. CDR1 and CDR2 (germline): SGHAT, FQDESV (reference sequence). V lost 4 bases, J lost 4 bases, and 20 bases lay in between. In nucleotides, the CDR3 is TGTGCCAGCAGCTCCATGCTTGGACAGACCGTGTACAATGAGCAGTTCTTC. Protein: CASSSMLGQTVYNEQFF.

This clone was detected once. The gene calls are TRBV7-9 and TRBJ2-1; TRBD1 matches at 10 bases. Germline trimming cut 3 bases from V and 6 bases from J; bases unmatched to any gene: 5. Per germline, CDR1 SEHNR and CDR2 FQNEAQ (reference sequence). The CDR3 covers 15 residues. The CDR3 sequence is CASSFGQGVLNEQFF. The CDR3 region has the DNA TGTGCCAGCAGCTTTGGACAGGGGGTTCTCAATGAGCAGTTCTTC.

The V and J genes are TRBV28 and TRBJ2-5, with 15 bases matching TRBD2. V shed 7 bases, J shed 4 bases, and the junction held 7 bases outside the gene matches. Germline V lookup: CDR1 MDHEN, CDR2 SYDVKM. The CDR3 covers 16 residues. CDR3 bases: TGTGCCAGCACCCCTCCGGGACTAGCGGGAGGAGAGACCCAGTACTTC. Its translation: CASTPPGLAGGETQYF.

Here the CDR3 reads CASSQDWIAGGRETQYF. The CDR3 DNA sequence: TGCGCCAGCAGCCAAGATTGGATAGCGGGAGGTAGGGAGACCCAGTACTTC. The V gene is TRBV4-3, the J gene TRBJ2-5; 10 nucleotides agree with TRBD2. V shed 0 bases, J shed 5 bases, and the junction held 9 bases outside the gene matches. CDR3 length: 17 residues. CDR1 LGHNA and CDR2 YSLEER come from the germline V gene.

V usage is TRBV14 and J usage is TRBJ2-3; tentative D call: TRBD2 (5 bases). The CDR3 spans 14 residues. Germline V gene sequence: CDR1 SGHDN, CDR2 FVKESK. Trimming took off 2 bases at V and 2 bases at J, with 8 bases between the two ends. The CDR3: CASSQWRPTDTQYF. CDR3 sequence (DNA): TGTGCCAGCAGCCAATGGAGGCCCACAGATACGCAGTATTTT.

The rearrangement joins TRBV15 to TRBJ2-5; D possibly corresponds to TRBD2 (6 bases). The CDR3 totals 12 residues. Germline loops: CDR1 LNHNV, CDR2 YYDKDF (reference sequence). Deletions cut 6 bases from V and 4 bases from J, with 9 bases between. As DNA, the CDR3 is TGTGCCACCAGGGGGGGTCGAGAGACCCAGTACTTC. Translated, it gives CATRGGRETQYF.

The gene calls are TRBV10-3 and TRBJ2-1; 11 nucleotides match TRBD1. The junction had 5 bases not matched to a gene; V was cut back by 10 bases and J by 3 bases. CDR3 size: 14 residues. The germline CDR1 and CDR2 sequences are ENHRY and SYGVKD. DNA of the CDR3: TGTGCCACCAGGACAGGGGGCGGCTACAATGAGCAGTTCTTC. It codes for CATRTGGGYNEQFF.

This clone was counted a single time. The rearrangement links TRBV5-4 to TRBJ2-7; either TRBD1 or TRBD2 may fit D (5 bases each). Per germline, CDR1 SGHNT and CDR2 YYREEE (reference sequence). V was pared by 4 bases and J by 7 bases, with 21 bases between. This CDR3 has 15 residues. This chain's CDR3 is CASSDDRTDPGEQYF. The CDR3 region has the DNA TGTGCCAGCAGCGATGACAGAACAGATCCGGGGGAGCAGTACTTC.

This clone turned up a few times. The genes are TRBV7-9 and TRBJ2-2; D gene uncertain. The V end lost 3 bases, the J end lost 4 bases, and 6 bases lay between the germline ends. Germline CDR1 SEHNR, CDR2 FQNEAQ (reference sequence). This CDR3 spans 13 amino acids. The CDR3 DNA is TGTGCCAGCAGCTTCCTAGGCACCGGGGAGCTGTTTTTT. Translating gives CASSFLGTGELFF.

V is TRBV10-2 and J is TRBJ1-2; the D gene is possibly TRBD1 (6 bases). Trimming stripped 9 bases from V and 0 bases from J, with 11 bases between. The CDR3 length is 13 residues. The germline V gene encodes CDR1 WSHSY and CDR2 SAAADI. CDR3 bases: TGCGCCAGTGGGGGCGTCGCTAACTATGGCTACACCTTC. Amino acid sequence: CASGGVANYGYTF.

For the CDR3, the DNA is TGTGCCAGCAGTAATAGGGCCGAGAGGGATCAGCCCCAGCATTTT. Its translation is CASSNRAERDQPQHF. This chain uses TRBV28 with TRBJ1-5; no clear D gene. Germline CDR1 and CDR2: MDHEN and SYDVKM. CDR3 size: 15 residues. V lost 5 bases, J lost 5 bases, and 16 bases lay in between.

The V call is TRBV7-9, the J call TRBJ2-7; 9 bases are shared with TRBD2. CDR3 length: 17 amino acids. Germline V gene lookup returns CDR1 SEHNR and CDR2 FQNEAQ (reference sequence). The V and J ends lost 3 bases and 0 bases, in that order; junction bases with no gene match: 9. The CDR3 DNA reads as TGTGCCAGCAGCTTCGCTTTAGCGGGAGTGGCCTCCTACGAGCAGTACTTC. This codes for CASSFALAGVASYEQYF. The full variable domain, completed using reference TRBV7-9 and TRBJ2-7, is DTGVSQNPRHKITKRGQNVTFRCDPISEHNRLYWYRQTLGQGPEFLTYFQNEAQLEKSRLLSDRFSAERPKGSFSTLEIQRTEQGDSAMYLCASSFALAGVASYEQYFGPGTRLTVT.

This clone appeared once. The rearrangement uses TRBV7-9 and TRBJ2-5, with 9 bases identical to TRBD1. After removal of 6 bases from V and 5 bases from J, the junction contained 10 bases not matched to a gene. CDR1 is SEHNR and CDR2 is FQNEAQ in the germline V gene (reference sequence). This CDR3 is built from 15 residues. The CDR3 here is CASRSRTGEDETQYF. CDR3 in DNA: TGTGCCAGCAGATCTCGGACAGGGGAGGATGAGACCCAGTACTTC.